This TCR beta chain was obtained from a study of blood T cell repertoires in COVID-19. Study information: COVID-19 samples collected from the United States, Italy and Spain covered acute and convalescent phases. The cDNA or gDNA used as material had been derived from T cells, B-cell-depleted T cells, or PBMCs.

Germline lookup yields CDR1 LNHNV and CDR2 YYDKDF (reference sequence). The germline V and J ends were trimmed by 0 bases and 6 bases, with 18 bases remaining between them. The CDR3 totals 16 residues. Authors' processing steps: Scientists estimated how many nucleated cells there were by amplifying reference gene primers. Sequencing was performed with immunoSEQ multiplex PCR; in TCRdb, only in-frame clones are kept and a portion is missing. V, J and clone size are taken as reported in that table, and D and trimming were inferred from the DNA itself. The repertoire consists of around 200,000 clones, with 70% to 85% occurring once and the leading ten covering roughly 12%.

Sample: peripheral blood. The chain employs TRBV15 and TRBJ2-7; the D gene is possibly TRBD1 (6 bases). The clonotype originates from a man aged 45-65 years who had recovered from COVID-19. The CDR3 reads CATSRDLVGGGPEQYF. The CDR3 DNA is TGTGCCACCAGCAGAGATCTAGTAGGGGGTGGTCCCGAGCAGTACTTC.